This T cell receptor (beta chain) was captured in a study of cytomegalovirus exposure and HLA in healthy donors. General study results and limits: As was reported, the classifier diagnosed cytomegalovirus status with high specificity and sensitivity. The investigators catalogued 180 or so TCR beta chains as cytomegalovirus-associated.

A single count supports this clone. Antigen: not known. It was with 60 Vbeta and 13 Jbeta primers that the PCR ran. TCRdb keeps only in-frame clones here, not all; method: immunoSEQ multiplex PCR. This sample carries 200,000 to 250,000 clones, 70% to 90% of them seen once, and the ten largest clones take around 0.22%. CDR3 length equals 15 residues. With 3 bases clipped from V and 1 base from J, the junction kept 7 bases outside the gene matches. Germline V gene sequence: CDR1 SGHTS, CDR2 YDEGEE. The chain combines TRBV5-8 with TRBJ2-7, with 7 positions matching TRBD1. The clonotype comes from a girl aged 2 to 9 in good health and CMV-seronegative. The sequencing sample was made of PBMCs. The DNA for the CDR3 is TGTGCCAGCAGCTCCGTGGGACAGAAGTCCTACGAGCAGTACTTC. Protein: CASSSVGQKSYEQYF.